The 25 T cell receptor beta chains given below trace back to one sample, sequenced in a study of T cell repertoires in cytomegalovirus infection. These receptors' antigens are unknown. TCRdb itself ran the reads through MiXCR, one entry per CDR3 protein. The table lists about 160,000 distinct CDR3 sequences, roughly 21% of them singletons. Sample: CD8+ T cells from cultured PBMCs, taken from culture after CMV antigen stimulation. These receptors came from a human donor in good health (CMV status not recorded). Some clones in this sample may be carry-over from other donors' samples.

This clonotype was picked up a small number of times. Written as DNA, the CDR3 is TGCGCCAGCAGCGAGGGGGGGGGCTTAGTCACCGGGGAGCTGTTTTTT. Translating it yields CASSEGGGLVTGELFF. V and J are TRBV4-3 and TRBJ2-2; D is possibly TRBD2 (7 bases). CDR1 is LGHNA, CDR2 YSLEER, per germline. The CDR3 extends over 16 amino acids. V was cut by 5 bases and J by 4 bases, with 17 bases left in between.

This clonotype was detected a few times. This chain joins TRBV14 and TRBJ2-2; D ambiguous. CDR1 and CDR2 (germline): SGHDN, FVKESK. Trimming shortened V by 1 base and J by 4 bases, and 13 bases separated the two germline ends. The CDR3 covers 16 residues. The CDR3 region has the DNA TGTGCCAGCAGCCAAGTTGCCCGGTTTTCCACCGGGGAGCTGTTTTTT. Its translation is CASSQVARFSTGELFF.

V usage is TRBV7-6 and J usage is TRBJ2-5, with D perhaps assigned TRBD1 or TRBD2 (5 bases each). Germline V gene data show CDR1 as SGHVS and CDR2 as FNYEAQ. The CDR3 is made up of 15 amino acids. V shed 5 bases and J shed 2 bases, with 15 bases lying between them. The CDR3 region has the DNA TGTGCCAGCAGCCCCGGGTGGGGGAATCAAGAGACCCAGTACTTC. Residues: CASSPGWGNQETQYF.

The rearrangement uses TRBV27 and TRBJ1-5; 8 bases agree with TRBD1. Germline V gene lookup returns CDR1 MNHEY and CDR2 SMNVEV (reference sequence). V gave up 8 bases and J gave up 6 bases; unmatched junction bases: 9. This CDR3 is built from 14 residues. The CDR3 protein is CASGAGGRSQPQHF. CDR3 coding DNA: TGTGCCAGCGGGGCAGGGGGCCGGAGTCAGCCCCAGCATTTT.

The chain links TRBV2 to TRBJ2-2, with 7 bases matching TRBD1. The length of the CDR3 is 16 residues. CDR1 is SNHLY and CDR2 is FYNNEI in the germline V gene. The ends lost 10 bases at V and 6 bases at J; junction bases unmatched: 17. The CDR3 protein is CAISSRTGSYPGELFF. As DNA, the CDR3 is TGTGCCATCTCAAGTCGGACAGGATCTTACCCCGGGGAGCTGTTTTTT.

This clonotype was observed a few times. This chain uses TRBV29-1 with TRBJ2-1; 7 bases are a match to TRBD2. In germline, CDR1 is SQVTM, CDR2 ANQGSEA. The J segment lost 3 bases and the V segment lost 6 bases, leaving 5 bases of the junction unmatched. The CDR3 covers 13 residues. The CDR3 DNA is TGCAGCGTCGACGGGGGGAGCTACAATGAGCAGTTCTTC. It yields the protein CSVDGGSYNEQFF.

Notes on this clonotype: This may be a read error, as it is one base from a much larger clone. The chain links TRBV13 to TRBJ2-1; possible D gene TRBD2, 6 bases. Germline V gene sequence: CDR1 PRHDT, CDR2 FYEKMQ (reference sequence). V lost 3 bases and J 0 bases, leaving 9 bases between the germline ends. The CDR3 extends over 15 amino acids. The chain's CDR3 is CASSFAGSSYNEQFF. The CDR3 DNA follows: TGTGCCAGCAGCTTCGCGGGGAGCTCCTACAATGAGCAGTTCTTC.

The chain is built from TRBV9 and TRBJ2-1; perhaps TRBD1 as D (6 bases). Germline CDR1 is SGDLS and CDR2 is YYNGEE. This CDR3 region has 13 residues. The germline V and J ends were trimmed by 4 bases and 8 bases, with 13 bases remaining between them. DNA of the CDR3: TGTGCCAGCAGCTCCCCGCAGGGGCATGAGCAGTTCTTC. Protein product: CASSSPQGHEQFF.

This chain uses TRBV30 with TRBJ2-2; D gene ambiguous. Trimming stripped 0 bases from V and 1 base from J, with 9 bases between. Looked up from germline, CDR1 is GTSNPN and CDR2 is SVGIG (reference sequence). CDR3 size: 15 residues. The CDR3 region is CAWSVSALNTGELFF. The CDR3, as DNA: TGTGCCTGGAGTGTTAGTGCCCTGAACACCGGGGAGCTGTTTTTT.

Turning to this clonotype: As the CDR3 is not closed by the conserved phenylalanine or tryptophan, this likely results from a read error. The chain uses TRBV12-3 or TRBV12-4 and TRBJ2-7; D gene unclear. The CDR3 covers 10 residues. Trimming cost V 6 bases and J 5 bases, with 5 bases left between them. For the CDR3, the DNA is TGTGCCAGCAGCGGCGACGAGCAGTACTTG. This sequence encodes CASSGDEQYL.

CDR3 region: CASSLQRGKGGYTF. The CDR3 DNA reads as TGTGCCAGCAGTCTCCAGAGGGGGAAGGGTGGCTACACCTTC. The rearrangement uses TRBV12-3 or TRBV12-4 and TRBJ1-2; D may be TRBD1 (6 bases). The CDR3 is 14 amino acids. The germline V and J ends were trimmed by 5 bases and 7 bases, with 17 bases remaining between them.

This clonotype was detected a few times. This chain links TRBV7-2 with TRBJ2-4; no definite D call. In germline, CDR1 is SGHTA, CDR2 FQGNSA. This CDR3 spans 14 amino acids. Trimming shortened V by 3 bases and J by 0 bases, and 6 bases separated the two germline ends. The CDR3 protein is CASSLGEAKNIQYF. Written as DNA, the CDR3 is TGTGCCAGCAGCTTGGGCGAAGCCAAAAACATTCAGTACTTC.

The rearrangement uses TRBV2 and TRBJ1-4; no definite D call. V lost 1 base to trimming and J lost 10 bases, with 13 bases between them. The CDR3 has 14 residues. From germline, CDR1 is SNHLY and CDR2 FYNNEI. CDR3 region: CASSEEGYRGKLFF. In DNA, the CDR3 is TGTGCCAGCAGTGAAGAAGGGTACCGGGGAAAACTGTTTTTT.

This clonotype appeared a few times. V and J are TRBV27 and TRBJ2-7, with 7 bases fitting TRBD1. V trimming: 3 bases; J trimming: 5 bases; junction bases outside the gene matches: 13. Germline CDR1 and CDR2: MNHEY and SMNVEV (reference sequence). This CDR3 spans 16 amino acids. The CDR3 loop reads CASSLKDRVVPDEQYF. The DNA of the CDR3 is TGTGCCAGCAGTTTGAAAGACAGGGTAGTCCCCGACGAGCAGTACTTC.

In its sample, this clonotype was seen a few times. This CDR3 reads CASIPGRRDNEQFF. DNA for the CDR3: TGTGCCAGCATCCCAGGGAGACGAGACAATGAGCAGTTCTTC. V gene TRBV12-3 or TRBV12-4 combines with J gene TRBJ2-1; D possibly matches TRBD1 or TRBD2 (5 bases each). Trimming shortened V by 7 bases and J by 5 bases, and 15 bases separated the two germline ends. The CDR3 is 14 amino acids.

V and J are TRBV5-8 and TRBJ2-7; D gene unclear. Germline values: CDR1 SGHTS, CDR2 YDEGEE. V was shortened by 4 bases and J by 6 bases, with 11 bases between the two germline ends. CDR3 length: 12 residues. In DNA form, the CDR3 reads TGTGCCAGCAGCCAGGCAAGCAGCGAGCAGTACTTC. This sequence encodes CASSQASSEQYF.

Here the CDR3 reads CASSLPGGSNQPQHF. The CDR3 nucleotides are TGTGCCAGCAGCCTACCAGGGGGTTCCAATCAGCCCCAGCATTTT. The chain joins TRBV7-9 to TRBJ1-5; 7 nucleotides line up with TRBD1. The ends lost 5 bases at V and 3 bases at J; junction bases unmatched: 7. This CDR3 is built from 15 residues. Germline CDR1 reads SEHNR; CDR2 reads FQNEAQ (reference sequence).

The chain couples TRBV6-2 or TRBV6-3 to TRBJ2-2; D uncertain. This CDR3 is built from 15 residues. With 7 bases removed from V and 1 base from J, the gap between germline ends came to 13 bases. Germline CDR1 MNHEY, CDR2 SVGEGT. Here the CDR3 DNA reads TGTGCCAGCATAAGAGGCTCCCTGAACACCGGGGAGCTGTTTTTT. As protein: CASIRGSLNTGELFF.

This clonotype was observed a few times. The V call is TRBV6-6, the J call TRBJ2-7; TRBD2 matches at 9 bases. The V and J ends lost 6 bases and 7 bases, in that order; junction bases with no gene match: 1. The CDR3 length is 11 residues. Germline values: CDR1 MNHNY, CDR2 SVGAGI (reference sequence). The CDR3: CASSAGGEQYF. Written as DNA, the CDR3 is TGTGCCAGCAGCGCGGGGGGGGAGCAGTACTTC.

The V call is TRBV7-8, the J call TRBJ1-1; D perhaps matches TRBD1 (5 bases). The V gene lost 0 bases and the J gene lost 0 bases, with 20 bases spanning the gap. From germline, CDR1 is SGHVS and CDR2 FQNEAQ. The CDR3 extends over 19 amino acids. CDR3 sequence: CASSLARGVNPRVNTEAFF. The CDR3 DNA is TGTGCCAGCAGCTTAGCGAGGGGCGTCAACCCGAGGGTGAACACTGAAGCTTTCTTT.

The chain links TRBV6-2 or TRBV6-3 to TRBJ1-1, with D perhaps TRBD1 (5 bases). V was cut by 10 bases and J by 5 bases, with 20 bases left in between. There are 14 residues in the CDR3. Per the germline V gene, CDR1 is MNHEY and CDR2 is SVGEGT. DNA for the CDR3: TGTGCCAACCCCTCCGGGACTGAAGAAACTGAAGCTTTCTTT. This translates into CANPSGTEETEAFF.

There are many counts of this clonotype. The chain has TRBV6-1 and TRBJ1-5; no reliable D call. The CDR3 is 13 residues long. From germline, CDR1 is MNHNS and CDR2 SASEGT. Trimming took off 4 bases at V and 7 bases at J, with 11 bases between the two ends. CDR3 sequence: CASSGWINQPQHF. The CDR3 DNA reads as TGTGCCAGCAGTGGGTGGATTAACCAGCCCCAGCATTTT.

This clonotype was detected a few times. The CDR3 protein is CASSLGVTGATEAFF. DNA for the CDR3: TGTGCCAGCAGTTTGGGGGTGACGGGGGCGACTGAAGCTTTCTTT. The chain employs TRBV12-3 or TRBV12-4 and TRBJ1-1; a weak D match, TRBD1 (6 bases). The CDR3 sequence is 15 residues long. The ends were cut back, 3 bases at V and 5 bases at J, with 16 bases in the middle.

CDR3 amino acids: CASGLDGAPVREQFF. CDR3 DNA sequence: TGTGCTAGTGGTTTGGATGGGGCGCCTGTGAGGGAGCAGTTCTTC. V is TRBV12-5 and J is TRBJ2-1; perhaps TRBD1 as D (5 bases). The V end was cut by 1 base, the J end by 10 bases, with 17 bases between. In germline, CDR1 is LGHNT, CDR2 FRNRAP. CDR3 length: 15 amino acids.

This chain uses TRBV4-2 with TRBJ2-2, with D perhaps TRBD1 or TRBD2 (6 bases each). The CDR3 is 15 residues long. V lost 2 bases and J lost 4, with 11 bases in between. CDR1 is LGHNA, CDR2 YNFKEQ, per germline. This CDR3 is CASSQIGGSTGELFF. CDR3 nucleotides: TGTGCCAGCAGCCAAATCGGGGGCTCCACCGGGGAGCTGTTTTTT.